This TCR beta chain was identified in a study of glioma-infiltrating T cells after dendritic cell vaccination. Profiling relied on immunoSEQ multiplex PCR, and the TCRdb table lists in-frame clones only, not all of them. This table holds roughly 51,000 clones, 65% to 90% found once. Per the germline V gene, CDR1 is SGHAT and CDR2 is FQNNGV. V dropped 3 bases and J dropped 4; count of bases not matched to a gene: 2. This CDR3 contains 13 residues. V and J are TRBV11-2 and TRBJ1-2; 7 bases agree with TRBD1. The clonotype was recovered from a human donor with glioblastoma. Material: blood, obtained before dendritic cell vaccination. The CDR3 DNA reads as TGTGCCAGCAGCTTCCGACAGGGCTATGGCTACACCTTC. Translated, it gives CASSFRQGYGYTF.